The 29 T cell receptor beta chains below come from one sample, sequenced in a study of CD8 T cells in Susac syndrome. Random hexamers primed reverse transcription of about 0.45 to 1 ug RNA. TCRdb used MiXCR to reprocess the immunoSEQ multiplex PCR reads, holding one entry per CDR3 protein. The data show around 190,000 distinct CDR3 sequences, roughly 92% seen once. Input material: CD4+ T cells from PBMCs. These TCRs come from a human donor with Susac syndrome.

CDR3 DNA: TGTGCCAGCAGCCCTTTGGGGCGTGCTAACTATGGCTACACCTTC. This translates into CASSPLGRANYGYTF. The chain uses TRBV7-9 and TRBJ1-2; weak D call: TRBD1 (5 bases). The V end lost 5 bases, the J end lost 0 bases, and 13 bases lay between the germline ends. CDR1 and CDR2 (germline): SEHNR, FQNEAQ (reference sequence). CDR3 length: 15 amino acids.

The chain carries TRBV29-1 and TRBJ2-2, with D perhaps matching TRBD1 or TRBD2 (7 bases each). This CDR3 spans 14 amino acids. Germline V lookup: CDR1 SQVTM, CDR2 ANQGSEA. V dropped 6 bases and J dropped 2 bases, with 13 bases sitting between them. The CDR3 DNA follows: TGCAGCGTGGGAGGGGACAGCAACACCGGGGAGCTGTTTTTT. It yields the protein CSVGGDSNTGELFF.

This chain links TRBV29-1 with TRBJ1-5, with a tentative D call TRBD1 (5 bases). The CDR3 sequence is 14 residues long. From germline, CDR1 is SQVTM and CDR2 ANQGSEA. Between the trimmed V and J ends, which lost 5 bases and 6 bases, there was a span of 17 bases. The CDR3 bases are TGCAGCGTTACTGAGGGGAAAGAGGGTCAGCCCCAGCATTTT. It yields the protein CSVTEGKEGQPQHF.

V gene TRBV12-3 or TRBV12-4 combines with J gene TRBJ1-1; 11 bases are shared with TRBD1. The CDR3 is 15 residues long. With 4 bases clipped from V and 6 bases from J, the junction kept 7 bases outside the gene matches. CDR3 bases: TGTGCCAGCAGTTATCACCCGGGACAGGGGGCTGAAGCTTTCTTT. This encodes CASSYHPGQGAEAFF.

The chain is built from TRBV29-1 and TRBJ2-5; 11 bases line up with TRBD1. CDR1 is SQVTM and CDR2 is ANQGSEA in the germline V gene. Trimming removed 6 bases from V and 5 bases from J; junction bases left unmatched: 5. The CDR3 runs 13 residues. The CDR3 DNA sequence: TGCAGCGTGGGGACAGGGGGTGGGGAGACCCAGTACTTC. It yields the protein CSVGTGGGETQYF.

The chain carries TRBV4-3 and TRBJ1-4, with D perhaps TRBD1 (5 bases). Trimming removed 1 base at V and 4 bases at J, with 7 bases between. Germline values: CDR1 LGHNA, CDR2 YSLEER. The length of the CDR3 is 14 residues. The CDR3 region has the DNA TGCGCCAGCAGCCAAGGCGGGGGTAATGAAAAACTGTTTTTT. Translating gives CASSQGGGNEKLFF.

The chain employs TRBV5-1 and TRBJ1-4; 10 bases are shared with TRBD1. V lost 0 bases to trimming and J lost 7 bases; unmatched junction nucleotides: 3. Germline V gene data show CDR1 as SGHRS and CDR2 as YFSETQ. CDR3 size: 15 residues. Written as DNA, the CDR3 is TGCGCCAGCAGCTTGGAGGGACAGGGGCGTGAAAAACTGTTTTTT. Translating it yields CASSLEGQGREKLFF.

This clonotype was counted only a few times. V gene TRBV5-8 combines with J gene TRBJ2-5; 10 bases map to TRBD1. Germline trimming cut 0 bases from V and 4 bases from J; bases unmatched to any gene: 3. The CDR3 extends over 15 amino acids. Germline V gene sequence: CDR1 SGHTS, CDR2 YDEGEE. This CDR3 is CASSLATGGLETQYF. CDR3 bases: TGTGCCAGCAGCTTGGCGACAGGGGGCCTAGAGACCCAGTACTTC.

The rearrangement uses TRBV6-5 and TRBJ2-5, with TRBD2 identical over 10 bases. Germline trimming cut 4 bases from V and 2 bases from J; bases unmatched to any gene: 13. The CDR3 covers 18 residues. Germline values: CDR1 MNHEY, CDR2 SVGAGI. DNA for the CDR3: TGTGCCAGCAGTTGGCTGGGGAAGCGGGGGGGCGAACAAGAGACCCAGTACTTC. Translated, it gives CASSWLGKRGGEQETQYF.

The genes are TRBV5-8 and TRBJ2-7; 12 bases map to TRBD1. CDR3 length: 15 residues. The trim removed 4 bases at V and 5 bases at J, leaving 7 bases unmatched. Germline V lookup: CDR1 SGHTS, CDR2 YDEGEE. The CDR3 sequence is CASSAPGQGANEQYF. The CDR3 DNA is TGTGCCAGCAGCGCTCCGGGACAGGGGGCTAACGAGCAGTACTTC.

This chain uses TRBV6-5 with TRBJ2-7, with 7 nucleotides matching TRBD1. Losses at the gene ends were 6 bases for V and 7 bases for J; bases not matched to a gene: 6. Germline V lookup: CDR1 MNHEY, CDR2 SVGAGI. CDR3 length: 12 amino acids. The CDR3 nucleotides read TGTGCCAGCAGACCCACAGGGGTGGAGCAGTACTTC. Protein: CASRPTGVEQYF.

The V and J genes are TRBV6-5 and TRBJ2-3; TRBD2 is a possible D gene (6 bases). V lost 0 bases, J lost 1 base, and 11 bases lay in between. The V gene's germline CDR1 is MNHEY and CDR2 SVGAGI. The CDR3 is 16 amino acids. The CDR3 here is CASSYSIGGGTDTQYF. The CDR3 nucleotides read TGTGCCAGCAGTTACTCGATTGGCGGGGGCACAGATACGCAGTATTTT.

The J gene is TRBJ1-3, the V gene TRBV20-1, with unresolved D. From germline, CDR1 is DFQATT and CDR2 SNEGSKA (reference sequence). V was pared by 4 bases and J by 6 bases, with 10 bases between. The CDR3 runs 12 residues. In nucleotides, the CDR3 is TGCAGTGCTAAGGGATTCGAAAACACCATATATTTT. Protein product: CSAKGFENTIYF.

The V and J genes are TRBV4-3 and TRBJ1-5, with D possibly matching TRBD1 (5 bases). The CDR3 is 15 amino acids. Germline CDR1 LGHNA, CDR2 YSLEER. Trimming removed 1 base at V and 4 bases at J, with 11 bases between. CDR3 in amino acids: CASSQGNQGNQPQHF. The CDR3 DNA follows: TGCGCCAGCAGCCAAGGAAACCAGGGAAATCAGCCCCAGCATTTT.

The V and J genes are TRBV9 and TRBJ2-7; TRBD1 aligns across 10 bases. CDR3 size: 15 residues. V was clipped by 3 bases and J by 2 bases; unmatched bases: 5. Germline CDR1 reads SGDLS; CDR2 reads YYNGEE. For the CDR3, the DNA is TGTGCCAGCAGCGCCTCCGGGACAGGGGCCTACGAGCAGTACTTC. This encodes CASSASGTGAYEQYF.

V is TRBV5-4 and J is TRBJ2-1; D call uncertain. The CDR3 is 16 amino acids. The V gene lost 0 bases and the J gene lost 0 bases, with 10 bases spanning the gap. Germline V gene sequence: CDR1 SGHNT, CDR2 YYREEE (reference sequence). The CDR3 is CASSLDLSSSYNEQFF. For the CDR3, the DNA is TGTGCCAGCAGCTTGGACCTTTCGAGCTCCTACAATGAGCAGTTCTTC.

The chain joins TRBV29-1 to TRBJ1-5; D uncertain. The ends were cut back, 5 bases at V and 1 base at J, with 9 bases in the middle. This CDR3 region has 13 residues. Germline V lookup: CDR1 SQVTM, CDR2 ANQGSEA. The CDR3 here is CSVKKESNQPQHF. CDR3 in DNA: TGCAGCGTTAAAAAGGAGAGCAATCAGCCCCAGCATTTT.

This clonotype was counted once. The chain recombines TRBV18 with TRBJ2-7; TRBD1 matches 7 bases. CDR1 is KGHSH and CDR2 is LQKENI in the germline V gene. V was clipped by 2 bases and J by 5 bases; unmatched bases: 3. This CDR3 region has 13 residues. CDR3 in amino acids: CASSPSRGNEQYF. The CDR3 DNA is TGTGCCAGCTCACCAAGCAGGGGGAACGAGCAGTACTTC.

The V call is TRBV7-2, the J call TRBJ1-6, with a tentative D call TRBD1 (6 bases). V lost 5 bases and J 7 bases, leaving 18 bases between the germline ends. Looked up from germline, CDR1 is SGHTA and CDR2 is FQGNSA. There are 16 residues in the CDR3. The CDR3 loop reads CASSKGGQGGNSPLHF. For the CDR3, the DNA is TGTGCCAGCAGCAAAGGGGGACAAGGGGGGAATTCACCCCTCCACTTT.

The chain links TRBV29-1 to TRBJ2-1; TRBD2 agrees at 7 bases. The CDR3 totals 14 residues. Losses at the gene ends were 5 bases for V and 4 bases for J; bases not matched to a gene: 8. CDR1 and CDR2 from the germline V gene are SQVTM and ANQGSEA. This chain's CDR3 is CSVLVLAAYNEQFF. The CDR3, as DNA: TGCAGCGTTTTGGTTCTAGCGGCATACAATGAGCAGTTCTTC.

This clonotype has just one count. The chain joins TRBV19 to TRBJ2-5; D is perhaps TRBD1 or TRBD2 (7 bases each). V lost 4 bases, J lost 2 bases, and 11 bases lay in between. Germline V gives CDR1 LNHDA, CDR2 SQIVND (reference sequence). The CDR3 sequence is 14 residues long. The CDR3 here is CASSTGGVQETQYF. For the CDR3, the DNA is TGTGCCAGTAGTACAGGGGGGGTTCAAGAGACCCAGTACTTC.

The CDR3 reads CASSQDFGTSSETQYF. The CDR3 DNA sequence: TGCGCCAGCAGCCAAGATTTCGGGACTAGCTCGGAGACCCAGTACTTC. The chain couples TRBV4-3 to TRBJ2-5, with 9 bases identical to TRBD2. Germline assignment: CDR1 LGHNA and CDR2 YSLEER. Germline trimming cut 0 bases from V and 5 bases from J; bases unmatched to any gene: 7. This CDR3 has 16 amino acids.

V usage is TRBV20-1 and J usage is TRBJ1-2; D is undetermined. This CDR3 comprises 11 residues. Between the trimmed V and J ends, which lost 7 bases and 2 bases, there was a span of 8 bases. Looked up from germline, CDR1 is DFQATT and CDR2 is SNEGSKA (reference sequence). The CDR3 region is CSVGGNYGYTF. In nucleotides, the CDR3 is TGCAGTGTTGGCGGAAACTATGGCTACACCTTC.

V gene TRBV7-8 combines with J gene TRBJ2-7, with 7 bases identical to TRBD1. The CDR3 is 14 amino acids. Per germline, CDR1 SGHVS and CDR2 FQNEAQ. V dropped 5 bases and J dropped 5; count of bases not matched to a gene: 9. The CDR3 protein is CASSPGDRVNEQYF. The CDR3 nucleotides read TGTGCCAGCAGCCCTGGAGACAGGGTCAACGAGCAGTACTTC.

V is TRBV14 and J is TRBJ1-2; 9 positions match TRBD1. After removal of 2 bases from V and 4 bases from J, the junction contained 5 bases not matched to a gene. Looked up from germline, CDR1 is SGHDN and CDR2 is FVKESK. CDR3 size: 15 residues. The CDR3 DNA sequence: TGTGCCAGCAGCCAAACAGGGGGCGTCGGCTATGGCTACACCTTC. Protein sequence: CASSQTGGVGYGYTF.

V is TRBV7-9 and J is TRBJ2-5, with 7 nucleotides matching TRBD2. Germline V lookup: CDR1 SEHNR, CDR2 FQNEAQ (reference sequence). The CDR3 is 15 amino acids. V lost 2 bases, J lost 7 bases, and 10 bases stayed unmatched. This CDR3 reads CASSLFPWTRATQYF. The CDR3 nucleotides are TGTGCCAGCAGCTTATTCCCCTGGACTAGAGCGACCCAGTACTTC.

The V gene is TRBV27, the J gene TRBJ1-6; D is unclear. Germline CDR1 reads MNHEY; CDR2 reads SMNVEV (reference sequence). V shed 7 bases and J shed 3 bases, with 19 bases lying between them. CDR3 length equals 17 residues. Here the CDR3 reads CASTQSSPPIYNSPLHF. The CDR3 nucleotides read TGTGCCAGCACCCAATCGTCCCCGCCGATCTATAATTCACCCCTCCACTTT.

The chain uses TRBV20-1 and TRBJ2-7; 16 positions agree with TRBD2. The V gene end was trimmed by 3 bases and the J gene end by 6 bases; junction bases not matched to a gene: 5. There are 15 residues in the CDR3. Germline CDR1 and CDR2: DFQATT and SNEGSKA (reference sequence). Written as DNA, the CDR3 is TGCAGTGCTAGGGGGACTAGCGGGGGGGCGAGCGAGCAGTACTTC. Translation gives CSARGTSGGASEQYF.

The chain couples TRBV7-2 to TRBJ2-7; 13 nucleotides line up with TRBD2. The CDR3 is made up of 16 amino acids. The V segment lost 6 bases and the J segment 2 bases; nucleotides outside the gene matches: 7. Germline values: CDR1 SGHTA, CDR2 FQGNSA. For the CDR3, the DNA is TGTGCCAGCAGTCGAACTAGCGGGGGGGATCCCTACGAGCAGTACTTC. The encoded protein is CASSRTSGGDPYEQYF.